This entry features one T cell receptor beta chain sequence. As yet, its antigen is unknown. A read error is likely, as this CDR3 ends without the conserved phenylalanine or tryptophan. The CDR3 length is 14 residues. V lost 3 bases and J 7 bases, leaving 12 bases between the germline ends. This sample was included in a study of T cell repertoires in cytomegalovirus infection. Study as a whole: Well-studied HLA-B-restricted CMV epitopes were used in the study alongside recently identified HLA-C-restricted ones.

TCRdb reprocessed the reads with MiXCR, giving one entry per CDR3 protein. The sample has 700,000 to 850,000 distinct CDR3 sequences; approximately 29% are singletons. The sequencing used cultured CD8+ T cells from PBMCs, collected from culture after CMV antigen stimulation. The rearrangement links TRBV12-3 or TRBV12-4 to TRBJ1-4, with a weak D call TRBD1 (6 bases). This clonotype originated in a human donor in good health (CMV status not recorded). Some clones in this sample may be carry-over from other donors' samples. The CDR3 coding sequence is TGTGCCAGCAGTTTGGGGGGACACCGTGAAAAACTGTTTCTT. Translation gives CASSLGGHREKLFL.